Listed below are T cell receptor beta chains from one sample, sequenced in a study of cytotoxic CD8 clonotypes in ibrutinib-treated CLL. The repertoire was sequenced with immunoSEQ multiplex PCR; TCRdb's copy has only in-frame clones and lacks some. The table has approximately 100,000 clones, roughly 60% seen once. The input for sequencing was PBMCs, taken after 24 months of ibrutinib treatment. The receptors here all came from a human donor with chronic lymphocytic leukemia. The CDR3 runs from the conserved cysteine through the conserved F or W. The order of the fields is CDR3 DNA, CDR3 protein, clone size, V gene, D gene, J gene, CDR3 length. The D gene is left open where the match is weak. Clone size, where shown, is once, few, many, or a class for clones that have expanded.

CDR3nt: TGTGCCAGCAGCGCGGGACTAGTCACCGGGGAGCTGTTTTTT
CDR3aa: CASSAGLVTGELFF
abundance: .
v_gene: TRBV5-6
d_gene: TRBD2
j_gene: TRBJ2-2
len: 14

CDR3nt: TGTGCCAGCAGCCTCCGTGGGGAGACCCAGTACTTC
CDR3aa: CASSLRGETQYF
abundance: .
v_gene: TRBV5-4
d_gene: .
j_gene: TRBJ2-5
len: 12

CDR3nt: TGTGCCAGTAGCAGCGGGGCGCCAGATACGCAGTATTTT
CDR3aa: CASSSGAPDTQYF
abundance: .
v_gene: TRBV19
d_gene: TRBD2
j_gene: TRBJ2-3
len: 13

CDR3nt: TGCGCCAGCAGCCCCTTCGACCGGGGGTCGACTGAAGCTTTCTTT
CDR3aa: CASSPFDRGSTEAFF
abundance: once
v_gene: TRBV5-1
d_gene: .
j_gene: TRBJ1-1
len: 15

CDR3nt: TGTGCCAGTAGTCCCAATCAAGGACTGACGAAGGGTGGCTACACCTTC
CDR3aa: CASSPNQGLTKGGYTF
abundance: .
v_gene: TRBV19
d_gene: .
j_gene: TRBJ1-2
len: 16

CDR3nt: TGTGCCAGCAGCTTAGTTACGTACGAGCAGTACTTC
CDR3aa: CASSLVTYEQYF
abundance: .
v_gene: TRBV11-3
d_gene: .
j_gene: TRBJ2-7
len: 12

CDR3nt: TGTGCCAGCAGCGCCCACCCGACACCCTACGAGCAGTACTTC
CDR3aa: CASSAHPTPYEQYF
abundance: .
v_gene: TRBV9
d_gene: .
j_gene: TRBJ2-7
len: 14

CDR3nt: TGTGCCAGCAGTGCGACAGGGAGGGGGAACTATGGCTACACCTTC
CDR3aa: CASSATGRGNYGYTF
abundance: few
v_gene: TRBV2
d_gene: TRBD1
j_gene: TRBJ1-2
len: 15

CDR3nt: TGTGCCAGCAGCTCTCGAGCGGGTAGCACAGATACGCAGTATTTT
CDR3aa: CASSSRAGSTDTQYF
abundance: once
v_gene: TRBV5-8
d_gene: .
j_gene: TRBJ2-3
len: 15

CDR3nt: TGTGCCAGCAGCGCCACGGGGCGGGAGACCCAGTACTTC
CDR3aa: CASSATGRETQYF
abundance: few
v_gene: TRBV5-5
d_gene: .
j_gene: TRBJ2-5
len: 13

CDR3nt: TGTGCCAGTAGCCCCAAGGGGGCTGGCAATCAGCCCCAGCATTTT
CDR3aa: CASSPKGAGNQPQHF
abundance: few
v_gene: TRBV19
d_gene: TRBD1
j_gene: TRBJ1-5
len: 15

CDR3nt: TGTGCCAGCACCAACCGTGGTGAGCAGTTCTTC
CDR3aa: CASTNRGEQFF
abundance: .
v_gene: TRBV6-5
d_gene: .
j_gene: TRBJ2-1
len: 11

CDR3nt: TGCGCCAGCAGCCAAGCAGGGGGCAATCAGCCCCAGCATTTT
CDR3aa: CASSQAGGNQPQHF
abundance: few
v_gene: TRBV4-1
d_gene: .
j_gene: TRBJ1-5
len: 14

CDR3nt: TGTGCCTGGAGTGTGACCGGGACGACACAAGAGACCCAGTACTTC
CDR3aa: CAWSVTGTTQETQYF
abundance: .
v_gene: TRBV30
d_gene: .
j_gene: TRBJ2-5
len: 15

CDR3nt: TGTGCCAGCAGTGTTAGGGGAGGGGCTTTCTTT
CDR3aa: CASSVRGGAFF
abundance: few
v_gene: TRBV6-1
d_gene: .
j_gene: TRBJ1-1
len: 11

CDR3nt: TGCGCCAGCAGCTTGGCCCCGTACAATGAGCAGTTCTTC
CDR3aa: CASSLAPYNEQFF
abundance: many
v_gene: TRBV5-1
d_gene: .
j_gene: TRBJ2-1
len: 13

CDR3nt: TGTGCCAGCAGCCCCGGAGCGGGACAGGCATATGGCTACACCTTC
CDR3aa: CASSPGAGQAYGYTF
abundance: .
v_gene: TRBV7-9
d_gene: TRBD1
j_gene: TRBJ1-2
len: 15

CDR3nt: TGTGCCAGTAATACTGGGACAGGGTACACAGATACGCAGTATTTT
CDR3aa: CASNTGTGYTDTQYF
abundance: .
v_gene: TRBV6-6
d_gene: TRBD1
j_gene: TRBJ2-3
len: 15

CDR3nt: TGCGCCAGCAGCTTCGGGCCGGATCAGCCCCAGCATTTT
CDR3aa: CASSFGPDQPQHF
abundance: .
v_gene: TRBV5-1
d_gene: .
j_gene: TRBJ1-5
len: 13

CDR3nt: TGTGCCAGCAGCAAAGTTGGGGCTAGCTTCAACACCGGGGAGCTGTTTTTT
CDR3aa: CASSKVGASFNTGELFF
abundance: .
v_gene: TRBV21-1
d_gene: .
j_gene: TRBJ2-2
len: 17

CDR3nt: TGTGCCATCAGTGAGTCAGGGGCACCTGGGGCCAACGTCCTGACTTTC
CDR3aa: CAISESGAPGANVLTF
abundance: .
v_gene: TRBV10-3
d_gene: .
j_gene: TRBJ2-6
len: 16

CDR3nt: TGTGCCAGTAATCGGGGTACTAATGAAAAACTGTTTTTT
CDR3aa: CASNRGTNEKLFF
abundance: few
v_gene: TRBV19
d_gene: .
j_gene: TRBJ1-4
len: 13

CDR3nt: TGTGCCAGTAGTATTGGGTCGAGGAATCAGCCCCAGCATTTT
CDR3aa: CASSIGSRNQPQHF
abundance: .
v_gene: TRBV19
d_gene: .
j_gene: TRBJ1-5
len: 14

CDR3nt: TGTGCCAGCAGCTTGGAAGTCAGGACCAGCACAGATACGCAGTATTTT
CDR3aa: CASSLEVRTSTDTQYF
abundance: few
v_gene: TRBV5-6
d_gene: .
j_gene: TRBJ2-3
len: 16

CDR3nt: TGTGCCAGCCCCAGATCCGGGACTAGCGGGGTCAACACCGGGGAGCTGTTTTTT
CDR3aa: CASPRSGTSGVNTGELFF
abundance: .
v_gene: TRBV7-2
d_gene: TRBD2
j_gene: TRBJ2-2
len: 18

CDR3nt: TGTGCCAGCATTGGACAGGGGGGGACCGGGGAGCTGTTTTTT
CDR3aa: CASIGQGGTGELFF
abundance: many
v_gene: TRBV2
d_gene: TRBD1
j_gene: TRBJ2-2
len: 14

CDR3nt: TGTGCCTGGAGTGGCGCAGGGGCGATCTATGGCTACACCTTC
CDR3aa: CAWSGAGAIYGYTF
abundance: .
v_gene: TRBV30
d_gene: .
j_gene: TRBJ1-2
len: 14

CDR3nt: TGTGCCAGCAGCCCAGAGGCAGGGAACACTGAAGCTTTCTTT
CDR3aa: CASSPEAGNTEAFF
abundance: .
v_gene: TRBV7-2
d_gene: .
j_gene: TRBJ1-1
len: 14

CDR3nt: TGTGCCAGCAGCCAAGATATTGGAGGGATCCACAATCAGCCCCAGCATTTT
CDR3aa: CASSQDIGGIHNQPQHF
abundance: .
v_gene: TRBV4-2
d_gene: .
j_gene: TRBJ1-5
len: 17

CDR3nt: TGTGCCAGCAGCCGTAAGCCGGGGCTTGGCACAGATACGCAGTATTTT
CDR3aa: CASSRKPGLGTDTQYF
abundance: .
v_gene: TRBV11-3
d_gene: .
j_gene: TRBJ2-3
len: 16

CDR3nt: TGTGCCAGCAGTGTAGGGCTAGCGGGGGCCGGGGCAGATACGCAGTATTTT
CDR3aa: CASSVGLAGAGADTQYF
abundance: many
v_gene: TRBV2
d_gene: TRBD2
j_gene: TRBJ2-3
len: 17

CDR3nt: TGTGCCAGCAGCCCCTTTGGCGGGGGTACAGATACGCAGTATTTT
CDR3aa: CASSPFGGGTDTQYF
abundance: once
v_gene: TRBV9
d_gene: TRBD2
j_gene: TRBJ2-3
len: 15

CDR3nt: TGTGCCAGCAGCCCTGGGACAGGGGAGAGCAATCAGCCCCAGCATTTT
CDR3aa: CASSPGTGESNQPQHF
abundance: .
v_gene: TRBV7-8
d_gene: TRBD1
j_gene: TRBJ1-5
len: 16

CDR3nt: TGTGCCTGGAGTATGGCGGGGCGGGGAGAGACCCAGTACTTC
CDR3aa: CAWSMAGRGETQYF
abundance: few
v_gene: TRBV30
d_gene: .
j_gene: TRBJ2-5
len: 14

CDR3nt: TGTGCCAGCTCAATACGAGCAGGTAGCCCTGAAGCTTTCTTT
CDR3aa: CASSIRAGSPEAFF
abundance: .
v_gene: TRBV18
d_gene: .
j_gene: TRBJ1-1
len: 14

CDR3nt: TGTGCCAGCATGGAGGCAGGGACAGATACGCAGTATTTT
CDR3aa: CASMEAGTDTQYF
abundance: few
v_gene: TRBV6-5
d_gene: .
j_gene: TRBJ2-3
len: 13

CDR3nt: TGTGCCAGCAGCCAACCACAGAGCGCTGGGGCCAACGTCCTGACTTTC
CDR3aa: CASSQPQSAGANVLTF
abundance: .
v_gene: TRBV7-2
d_gene: .
j_gene: TRBJ2-6
len: 16

CDR3nt: TGTGCCAGCACCCCGGGGAGGGGGGGAAGCTACGAGCAGTACTTC
CDR3aa: CASTPGRGGSYEQYF
abundance: .
v_gene: TRBV6-6
d_gene: .
j_gene: TRBJ2-7
len: 15

CDR3nt: TGTGCCAGCAGTCGGGGACCCGGGGAGACCCAGTACTTC
CDR3aa: CASSRGPGETQYF
abundance: .
v_gene: TRBV7-8
d_gene: .
j_gene: TRBJ2-5
len: 13

CDR3nt: TGCGCCAGCAGCTATTACGGACATTCCCCTCGGGAGCAGTACTTC
CDR3aa: CASSYYGHSPREQYF
abundance: .
v_gene: TRBV5-1
d_gene: .
j_gene: TRBJ2-7
len: 15

CDR3nt: TGTGCCAGCAGTGACACCGGCGGGGGGGCATTGGATACGCAGTATTTT
CDR3aa: CASSDTGGGALDTQYF
abundance: .
v_gene: TRBV6-4
d_gene: TRBD2
j_gene: TRBJ2-3
len: 16

CDR3nt: TGCAGCGGTTGCCGGCAGGGTAGGTTGAATGAGCAGTTCTTC
CDR3aa: CSGCRQGRLNEQFF
abundance: .
v_gene: TRBV29-1
d_gene: .
j_gene: TRBJ2-1
len: 14

CDR3nt: TGTGCCACCCCGTCGGGCTATGAGCAGTTCTTC
CDR3aa: CATPSGYEQFF
abundance: few
v_gene: TRBV9
d_gene: .
j_gene: TRBJ2-1
len: 11

CDR3nt: TGTGCCAGCAGTGAAAGGGCGGCTACTCCTACCTATGGCTACACCTTC
CDR3aa: CASSERAATPTYGYTF
abundance: .
v_gene: TRBV6-1
d_gene: .
j_gene: TRBJ1-2
len: 16

CDR3nt: TGTGCCAGCAGTTATAGAAGGACGCAGTATTTT
CDR3aa: CASSYRRTQYF
abundance: .
v_gene: TRBV7-2
d_gene: .
j_gene: TRBJ2-3
len: 11

CDR3nt: TGTGCCAGTAGCCATCGAACAGGCGACTATGGCTACACCTTC
CDR3aa: CASSHRTGDYGYTF
abundance: .
v_gene: TRBV19
d_gene: .
j_gene: TRBJ1-2
len: 14

CDR3nt: TGTGCCAGCAGCCGTGGGACTAGCGGGGGGGCGAAGGAAGAGACCCAGTACTTC
CDR3aa: CASSRGTSGGAKEETQYF
abundance: .
v_gene: TRBV5-4
d_gene: TRBD2
j_gene: TRBJ2-5
len: 18

CDR3nt: TGCGCCAGCAGCTTGGAGGCAGGTATGGACTCTGGGGCCAACGTCCTGACTTTC
CDR3aa: CASSLEAGMDSGANVLTF
abundance: .
v_gene: TRBV5-1
d_gene: .
j_gene: TRBJ2-6
len: 18

CDR3nt: TGTGCCAGCAGCCAGGGACGCGGCACTGAAGCTTTCTTT
CDR3aa: CASSQGRGTEAFF
abundance: many
v_gene: TRBV7-3
d_gene: .
j_gene: TRBJ1-1
len: 13

CDR3nt: TGCAGCGTTGGACCCCCTGAGGAGCCCCAGCATTTT
CDR3aa: CSVGPPEEPQHF
abundance: .
v_gene: TRBV29-1
d_gene: .
j_gene: TRBJ1-5
len: 12

CDR3nt: TGTGCCAGTAGTATTTCGGGGACAGATACGCAGTATTTT
CDR3aa: CASSISGTDTQYF
abundance: .
v_gene: TRBV19
d_gene: .
j_gene: TRBJ2-3
len: 13

CDR3nt: TGTGCCAGTGCCTCCGGTGGGACAATTAATTCACCCCTCCACTTT
CDR3aa: CASASGGTINSPLHF
abundance: few
v_gene: TRBV6-1
d_gene: .
j_gene: TRBJ1-6
len: 15

CDR3nt: TGTGCCAGCAGCCAAGATATGACAGGCTCCTACAATGAGCAGTTCTTC
CDR3aa: CASSQDMTGSYNEQFF
abundance: many
v_gene: TRBV4-2
d_gene: .
j_gene: TRBJ2-1
len: 16

CDR3nt: TGTGCCAGCAGTGGTAATGTAGGGACTAGCGGGGTAAACAATGAGCAGTTCTTC
CDR3aa: CASSGNVGTSGVNNEQFF
abundance: .
v_gene: TRBV2
d_gene: TRBD2
j_gene: TRBJ2-1
len: 18

CDR3nt: TGTGCCAGCAGCTTAGGACAGTTTGGCCGGGGGGCCCTCCACTTT
CDR3aa: CASSLGQFGRGALHF
abundance: few
v_gene: TRBV11-3
d_gene: .
j_gene: TRBJ1-6
len: 15